This T cell receptor beta chain came from a study of lymphopenia after photon versus proton radiotherapy. Study-level results: Under photons, naive T cells and diversity fell while effector/memory populations rose. Only patients who died were analyzed for survival; proton advantage is unproven. Post-nadir diversity loss with photons came from oligoclonal expansion, particularly CD8+ Temra cells.

With regard to this clone: What it recognizes is unknown.

Sequencing used immunoSEQ multiplex PCR; TCRdb keeps in-frame clones, though not all of them. The data contain about 25,000 clones, 83% of them seen just once; the ten biggest clones take up approximately 4%. The CDR3 length is 18 residues. Losses at the gene ends were 4 bases for V and 4 bases for J; bases not matched to a gene: 11. The germline V gene encodes CDR1 SQVTM and CDR2 ANQGSEA. This sample comprised peripheral blood, obtained from a patient treated with photon-based radiotherapy. This chain links TRBV29-1 with TRBJ2-1; 15 bases match TRBD2. This TCR derives from a woman in her 50s with pancreatic cancer. CDR3 sequence reads: CSVAGLAGGHGEYNEQFF. In DNA, the CDR3 is TGCAGCGTTGCGGGACTAGCGGGAGGCCACGGCGAATACAATGAGCAGTTCTTC.